The rows below give T cell receptor beta chains drawn from one sample of a study of radiation and T cells in renal cell carcinoma. Using immunoSEQ multiplex PCR, the repertoire was profiled, and TCRdb retains in-frame clones only, with some absent. The table records 100,000 to 150,000 clones, around 81% of them present only once. Sequencing used blood, obtained from a patient whose treatment included radiotherapy and nephrectomy. Receptor source: a man aged 50 to 60 with renal cell carcinoma. Each CDR3 is given with its conserved first and last residue. The D gene is left open where the match is weak. Where a row states a size, it is once, few, many or the class of an expanded clone; other rows omit it.

v_call	d_call	clone_size	j_call	cdr3_aa	cdr3_nt
TRBV12-5	-	-	TRBJ2-2	CASGPRGTYTGELFF	TGTGCTAGTGGTCCGCGCGGAACGTACACCGGGGAGCTGTTTTTT
TRBV7-2	TRBD1	-	TRBJ2-1	CASSLAGQGYNEQFF	TGTGCCAGCAGCTTAGCGGGACAGGGTTACAATGAGCAGTTCTTC
TRBV2	TRBD1	once	TRBJ1-5	CASSTRGDRELGQPQHF	TGTGCCAGCAGTACAAGAGGGGACAGGGAGTTGGGTCAGCCCCAGCATTTT
TRBV19	TRBD1	-	TRBJ1-1	CASSILNRGTEAFF	TGTGCCAGTAGTATTCTTAACAGGGGCACTGAAGCTTTCTTT
TRBV19	-	-	TRBJ2-5	CASSSMVQETQYF	TGTGCCAGTAGTTCCATGGTGCAAGAGACCCAGTACTTC
TRBV7-8	-	-	TRBJ2-1	CATATGNRGGRVSEQFF	TGTGCCACCGCGACAGGGAATCGAGGAGGGCGGGTCTCCGAGCAGTTCTTC
TRBV29-1	TRBD2	-	TRBJ2-3	CSVSPDPTSVGTDTQYF	TGCAGCGTCTCCCCAGACCCGACTAGCGTTGGCACAGATACGCAGTATTTT
TRBV28	-	many	TRBJ1-1	CASSLGATEAFF	TGTGCCAGCAGTTTAGGGGCCACTGAAGCTTTCTTT
TRBV5-1	TRBD1	once	TRBJ2-5	CASSWDRAETQYF	TGCGCCAGCAGCTGGGACAGGGCAGAGACCCAGTACTTC
TRBV2	-	-	TRBJ2-2	CASGLRSVTGELFF	TGTGCCAGCGGACTGCGGTCCGTCACCGGGGAGCTGTTTTTT
TRBV7-3	TRBD1	-	TRBJ1-5	CASSQGQGMPQHF	TGTGCCAGCAGTCAAGGACAGGGGATGCCCCAGCATTTT
TRBV18	-	once	TRBJ1-5	CASSPSGAGKPQHF	TGTGCCAGCTCACCAAGCGGGGCTGGAAAGCCCCAGCATTTT
TRBV25-1	-	-	TRBJ1-2	CATPGRDYYGYTF	TGTGCCACCCCGGGGAGGGATTACTATGGCTACACCTTC
TRBV6-1	-	-	TRBJ2-1	CASSENLAGYYNEQFF	TGTGCCAGCAGTGAGAACCTAGCTGGTTACTACAATGAGCAGTTCTTC
TRBV11-3	-	-	TRBJ2-7	CASSLRSGGGYEQYF	TGTGCCAGCAGCTTAAGATCGGGGGGCGGATACGAGCAGTACTTC
TRBV2	-	-	TRBJ2-7	CASSRDTNEQYF	TGTGCCAGCAGTCGGGACACCAACGAGCAGTACTTC
TRBV28	-	-	TRBJ2-1	CASTPGEVRFNEQFF	TGTGCCAGCACCCCTGGGGAGGTGAGGTTCAATGAGCAGTTCTTC
TRBV4-2	-	-	TRBJ1-2	CASSLETDGANYGYTF	TGTGCCAGCAGCCTGGAGACGGACGGAGCTAACTATGGCTACACCTTC
TRBV29-1	TRBD2	-	TRBJ2-2	CSVALLAGDTGELFF	TGCAGCGTCGCTCTACTAGCGGGAGACACCGGGGAGCTGTTTTTT
TRBV7-3	TRBD1	-	TRBJ2-3	CASSLNRVSTGGGDTQYF	TGTGCCAGCAGCTTAAATCGAGTCTCTACAGGGGGCGGAGATACGCAGTATTTT
TRBV6-1	-	once	TRBJ1-6	CASSEPFNSYNSPLHF	TGTGCCAGCAGTGAACCGTTTAACTCCTATAATTCACCCCTCCACTTT
TRBV15	-	-	TRBJ1-1	CATSPRVPVNTEAFF	TGTGCCACCAGCCCTCGCGTCCCGGTGAACACTGAAGCTTTCTTT
TRBV11-2	TRBD1	-	TRBJ2-7	CASSLNLGQGAEQYF	TGTGCCAGCAGCTTAAACCTGGGACAGGGCGCCGAGCAGTACTTC
TRBV19	TRBD2	-	TRBJ2-5	CASSSSFSGSYQETQYF	TGTGCCAGTAGTTCATCGTTCAGCGGGAGTTACCAAGAGACCCAGTACTTC
TRBV4-2	TRBD1	few	TRBJ1-1	CASSQGQGNPNTEAFF	TGTGCCAGCAGCCAAGGACAGGGAAACCCGAACACTGAAGCTTTCTTT
TRBV30	TRBD1	-	TRBJ1-5	CAWGTGFESNQPQHF	TGTGCCTGGGGGACAGGATTCGAAAGCAATCAGCCCCAGCATTTT
TRBV29-1	-	-	TRBJ2-7	CSCGTETYEQYF	TGCAGCTGCGGGACCGAGACCTACGAGCAGTACTTC
TRBV30	TRBD1	-	TRBJ1-2	CAWSDPGTGAGYTF	TGTGCCTGGAGTGATCCGGGCACAGGGGCCGGCTACACCTTC
TRBV20-1	-	-	TRBJ2-7	CSAQFSYEQYF	TGCAGTGCCCAGTTTTCCTACGAGCAGTACTTC
TRBV15	-	-	TRBJ1-1	CATSRDGHLRTEAFF	TGTGCCACCAGCAGAGACGGACATCTCAGGACTGAAGCTTTCTTT
TRBV19	-	-	TRBJ2-1	CASSIQGGDYPTTKFF	TGTGCCAGTAGTATACAGGGGGGAGACTATCCGACGACAAAGTTCTTC
TRBV18	TRBD1	-	TRBJ2-7	CASSLNRGDYEQYF	TGTGCCAGCTCGCTTAACAGGGGGGATTACGAGCAGTACTTC
TRBV28	-	-	TRBJ2-7	CASSLIGYRKYEQYF	TGTGCCAGCAGTTTAATCGGGTACAGGAAATACGAGCAGTACTTC
TRBV4-1	-	few	TRBJ2-1	CASSQDRSGSYNEQFF	TGCGCCAGCAGCCAAGATCGGAGCGGGTCTTACAATGAGCAGTTCTTC
TRBV6-5	TRBD1	-	TRBJ1-3	CASRPGQLGNTIYF	TGTGCCAGCAGGCCGGGACAGCTTGGAAACACCATATATTTT
TRBV2	-	many	TRBJ2-7	CASSALNYGGAGDEQYF	TGTGCCAGCAGCGCCCTCAACTACGGGGGTGCCGGGGACGAGCAGTACTTC
TRBV19	-	-	TRBJ1-2	CASSIGGLSGGYTF	TGTGCCAGTAGTATTGGGGGCCTCTCCGGTGGCTACACCTTC
TRBV5-1	-	-	TRBJ2-5	CASSLDPLITGRRDAQYF	TGCGCCAGCAGCTTGGACCCACTGATCACCGGGAGACGGGACGCCCAGTACTTC
TRBV4-1	-	-	TRBJ2-7	CASSQTDGRSSSYEQYF	TGCGCCAGCAGCCAAACGGACGGCAGGTCTAGCTCCTACGAGCAGTACTTC
TRBV19	TRBD1	few	TRBJ1-5	CASSARGLGNQPQHF	TGTGCCAGTAGTGCCAGGGGGCTGGGCAATCAGCCCCAGCATTTT
TRBV6-1	-	-	TRBJ1-5	CASSERDHDSNQPQHF	TGTGCCAGCAGTGAAAGGGACCATGATAGCAATCAGCCCCAGCATTTT
TRBV7-6	-	-	TRBJ2-1	CASSLVDGANNEQFF	TGTGCCAGCAGCTTAGTGGATGGGGCCAACAATGAGCAGTTCTTC
TRBV29-1	-	-	TRBJ2-7	CSVVRGTNSYEQYF	TGCAGCGTTGTAAGGGGTACCAACTCCTACGAGCAGTACTTC
TRBV6-6	TRBD2	few	TRBJ2-3	CASRTGLAGGPDTQYF	TGTGCCAGCAGAACGGGACTAGCGGGGGGGCCAGATACGCAGTATTTT
TRBV7-9	-	-	TRBJ2-5	CASSLFVREQETQYF	TGTGCCAGCAGCTTATTTGTGCGGGAACAAGAGACCCAGTACTTC
TRBV7-2	-	few	TRBJ1-6	CASSFQGLGNSPLHF	TGTGCCAGCAGCTTTCAGGGGCTGGGTAATTCACCCCTCCACTTT
TRBV5-1	TRBD2	-	TRBJ2-5	CASSPRTSGYQETQYF	TGCGCCAGCAGCCCACGGACTAGCGGGTACCAAGAGACCCAGTACTTC
TRBV9	-	once	TRBJ1-4	CASSVGATEENEKLFF	TGTGCCAGCAGCGTAGGGGCAACAGAAGAAAATGAAAAACTGTTTTTT
TRBV9	-	once	TRBJ2-3	CASSVTGDDTQYF	TGTGCCAGCAGCGTGACGGGGGATGATACGCAGTATTTT
TRBV6-5	-	many	TRBJ2-1	CASRVTLLPYNEQFF	TGTGCCAGCCGTGTGACGCTGCTCCCCTACAATGAGCAGTTCTTC
TRBV7-2	TRBD2	once	TRBJ2-7	CASSPLAGGPYEQYF	TGTGCCAGCAGCCCACTAGCGGGAGGGCCCTACGAGCAGTACTTC
TRBV6-5	TRBD1	-	TRBJ1-1	CASSPGGTEAFF	TGTGCCAGCAGTCCAGGGGGGACTGAAGCTTTCTTT
TRBV7-9	-	-	TRBJ2-2	CASSLFRGATGELFF	TGTGCCAGCAGCTTATTCAGGGGGGCCACCGGGGAGCTGTTTTTT